Listed below are T cell receptor beta chains from one sample, sequenced in a study of molecular identifiers for immune sequencing clone quantification. A single record per CDR3 protein comes from TCRdb applying MiXCR to the PCR reads. The repertoire consists of about half a million distinct CDR3 sequences, with around 23% occurring once and the leading ten covering over 0.6%. Sequencing input: naive CD8+ T cells from blood, with Jurkat cell RNA spiked in. These receptors were collected from a human donor in good health. Some libraries in this study had Jurkat cell RNA spiked in. Both conserved end residues are part of each CDR3. The order of the fields is D gene, V gene, clone size, J gene, CDR3 protein, CDR3 DNA. D genes are given only for firm matches. A row's size may be missing; if present it is once, few, many or a size class.

NA	TRBV4-1	NA	TRBJ1-1	CASSLMRLDTEAFF	TGCGCCAGCAGCCTGATGCGCTTAGACACTGAAGCTTTCTTT
TRBD1	TRBV4-1	few	TRBJ2-7	CASSQAQGATYEQYF	TGCGCCAGCAGCCAAGCCCAGGGGGCCACCTACGAGCAGTACTTC
NA	TRBV27	NA	TRBJ2-7	CASRAGYSYEQYF	TGTGCCAGCAGAGCAGGTTACTCCTACGAGCAGTACTTC
NA	TRBV4-3	few	TRBJ1-5	CASSQGSGSNQPQHF	TGCGCCAGCAGCCAAGGCTCCGGATCAAATCAGCCCCAGCATTTT
NA	TRBV12-3/TRBV12-4	few	TRBJ1-6	CASGSQGWSPLHF	TGTGCCAGTGGGAGTCAGGGGTGGTCACCCCTCCACTTT
NA	TRBV6-2/TRBV6-3	many	TRBJ1-1	CASSTNTEAFF	TGTGCCAGCAGCACCAACACCGAAGCTTTCTTT
TRBD1	TRBV4-3	few	TRBJ1-1	CASSLGTGLMAEAFF	TGCGCCAGCAGCCTAGGGACAGGGCTGATGGCTGAAGCTTTCTTT
TRBD2	TRBV6-5	few	TRBJ2-7	CASSNPSIAGGFYEQYF	TGTGCCAGCAGTAATCCCAGTATAGCGGGGGGGTTCTACGAGCAGTACTTC
NA	TRBV12-3/TRBV12-4	NA	TRBJ1-2	CASSRPEGDGYTF	TGTGCCAGCAGTCGTCCCGAGGGGGATGGCTACACCTTC
TRBD1	TRBV4-1	few	TRBJ1-1	CASSHTGTGVTEAFF	TGCGCCAGCAGCCATACCGGGACAGGGGTCACTGAAGCTTTCTTT
NA	TRBV5-8	NA	TRBJ2-3	CASSLGLVADTQYF	TGTGCCAGCAGCTTGGGGCTAGTTGCAGATACGCAGTATTTT
TRBD1	TRBV7-2	many	TRBJ1-4	CASSSAGTGYEKLFF	TGTGCCAGCAGCTCTGCCGGGACAGGCTATGAAAAACTGTTTTTT
NA	TRBV15	many	TRBJ2-3	CATSFRGFGDTQYF	TGTGCCACCAGCTTCAGGGGCTTTGGAGATACGCAGTATTTT
NA	TRBV28	few	TRBJ2-7	CASSLDRKVYEQYF	TGTGCCAGCAGCTTAGACAGGAAGGTCTACGAGCAGTACTTC
NA	TRBV27	NA	TRBJ2-7	CASSSRTREQYF	TGTGCCAGCAGCTCGAGAACCCGCGAGCAGTACTTC
TRBD2	TRBV5-6	few	TRBJ2-5	CASSTGLEGETQYF	TGTGCCAGCAGCACGGGACTAGAGGGAGAGACCCAGTACTTC
NA	TRBV6-6	few	TRBJ2-2	CASSSTGGWNTGELFF	TGTGCCAGCAGTAGCACCGGGGGCTGGAACACCGGGGAGCTGTTTTTT
NA	TRBV5-8	few	TRBJ2-5	CASSRDGRPQETQYF	TGTGCCAGCAGCCGTGATGGGAGACCTCAAGAGACCCAGTACTTC
TRBD1	TRBV5-4	many	TRBJ2-5	CASSSWTGSGRETQYF	TGTGCCAGCAGCTCCTGGACAGGTTCGGGGCGGGAGACCCAGTACTTC
NA	TRBV27	NA	TRBJ2-7	CASSFARYYEQYF	TGTGCCAGCAGTTTCGCCCGCTACTACGAGCAGTACTTC
TRBD1	TRBV29-1	many	TRBJ1-4	CSVLIPGQGGEKLFF	TGCAGCGTCCTTATACCGGGACAGGGTGGTGAAAAACTGTTTTTT
NA	TRBV7-9	many	TRBJ1-4	CAGRQYNEKLFF	TGTGCCGGAAGACAGTATAATGAAAAACTGTTTTTT
TRBD1	TRBV28	few	TRBJ2-2	CASSRSRGTGGTGELFF	TGTGCCAGCAGTAGAAGTCGGGGGACAGGGGGCACCGGGGAGCTGTTTTTT
TRBD1	TRBV2	few	TRBJ2-2	CASSASTGGANTGELFF	TGTGCCAGCAGTGCTTCCACAGGGGGCGCGAACACCGGGGAGCTGTTTTTT
NA	TRBV6-5	NA	TRBJ1-1	CASSSTGLSVAFF	TGTGCCAGCAGTTCGACAGGCCTGTCCGTAGCTTTCTTT
NA	TRBV6-5	NA	TRBJ2-3	CASSYSTGPDTQYF	TGTGCCAGCAGTTACTCGACAGGCCCAGATACGCAGTATTTT
TRBD1	TRBV4-1	few	TRBJ1-1	CASSRTGTGNTEAFF	TGCGCCAGCAGCCGAACCGGGACAGGGAATACTGAAGCTTTCTTT
NA	TRBV7-2	NA	TRBJ2-2	CASSLGRAWITGELFF	TGTGCCAGCAGCTTAGGGAGGGCTTGGATCACCGGGGAGCTGTTTTTT
TRBD2	TRBV28	NA	TRBJ2-1	CASSVRGSSYNEQFF	TGTGCCAGCAGTGTACGCGGGAGCTCCTACAATGAGCAGTTCTTC
NA	TRBV21-1	many	TRBJ1-5	CASSKDRATRKPQHF	TGTGCCAGCAGCAAAGACAGGGCTACAAGGAAGCCCCAGCATTTT
NA	TRBV7-9	NA	TRBJ1-2	CASSFTTNYGYTF	TGTGCCAGCAGCTTTACTACTAACTATGGCTACACCTTC
TRBD1	TRBV23-1	NA	TRBJ2-1	CASSQPTGSRNEQFF	TGCGCCAGCAGTCAACCGACAGGGTCTCGCAATGAGCAGTTCTTC
TRBD1	TRBV27	NA	TRBJ2-7	CASTAGDRAYEQCF	TGTGCCAGCACCGCGGGGGACAGGGCCTACGAGCAGTGCTTC
NA	TRBV5-6	NA	TRBJ1-2	CASSLWGPLDYTF	TGTGCCAGCAGCTTGTGGGGTCCTCTCGATTACACCTTC
NA	TRBV6-5	NA	TRBJ2-3	CASSYREADTQYF	TGTGCCAGCAGTTATAGGGAGGCAGATACGCAGTATTTT
TRBD1	TRBV7-6	few	TRBJ1-2	CASSLLGTGNYGYTF	TGTGCCAGCAGCTTATTGGGGACAGGGAACTATGGCTACACCTTC
NA	TRBV7-9	many	TRBJ2-3	CASNTPLYPDTQYF	TGTGCCAGCAACACACCACTCTACCCAGATACGCAGTATTTT
NA	TRBV19	few	TRBJ1-5	CASTPAGNQPQHF	TGTGCCAGTACCCCAGCGGGCAATCAGCCCCAGCATTTT
NA	TRBV7-9	NA	TRBJ2-1	CASTSRDRIIYNEQFF	TGTGCCAGCACATCCCGCGACAGGATCATCTACAATGAGCAGTTCTTC
TRBD1	TRBV7-9	many	TRBJ1-3	CASDRSSGSDTIYF	TGTGCCTCGGACAGGTCCTCTGGTTCGGACACCATATATTTT
NA	TRBV5-4	many	TRBJ2-1	CASSFINEQFF	TGTGCCAGCAGCTTCATCAATGAGCAGTTCTTC
NA	TRBV4-3	many	TRBJ1-1	CASSQDTGAYTEAFF	TGCGCCAGCAGCCAGGATACCGGGGCCTACACTGAAGCTTTCTTT
NA	TRBV27	few	TRBJ1-1	CASSLWGADTEAFF	TGTGCCAGCAGTTTATGGGGGGCCGATACTGAAGCTTTCTTT
NA	TRBV6-5	many	TRBJ2-7	CASGPSSYEQYF	TGTGCCAGCGGGCCGAGCTCCTACGAGCAGTACTTC
NA	TRBV29-1	many	TRBJ2-3	CSAVGGTGTDTQYF	TGCAGCGCCGTTGGGGGGACTGGCACAGATACGCAGTATTTT
TRBD2	TRBV11-2	few	TRBJ2-1	CASSSVSGEKFF	TGTGCCAGCAGCTCCGTTAGCGGGGAGAAGTTCTTC
NA	TRBV28	many	TRBJ2-7	CASSLNSRHPYEQYF	TGTGCCAGCAGTTTAAACAGCCGTCACCCGTACGAGCAGTACTTC
NA	TRBV7-9	NA	TRBJ2-7	CASSQTESYEQYF	TGTGCCAGCAGCCAAACAGAGTCCTACGAGCAGTACTTC
TRBD2	TRBV2	NA	TRBJ2-5	CASSEGLADLGYQETQYF	TGTGCCAGCAGTGAGGGACTAGCGGACCTGGGGTACCAAGAGACCCAGTACTTC
NA	TRBV7-9	NA	TRBJ2-3	CASSKVVAAPQYF	TGTGCCAGCAGCAAGGTCGTCGCCGCTCCGCAGTATTTT
NA	TRBV12-3/TRBV12-4	many	TRBJ1-2	CATGAPDPYGYTF	TGTGCCACGGGGGCGCCCGACCCCTATGGCTACACCTTC
TRBD2	TRBV3-1	few	TRBJ2-7	CASSPSELAGGPYEQYF	TGTGCCAGCAGCCCTTCCGAACTAGCGGGAGGGCCCTACGAGCAGTACTTC
TRBD1	TRBV29-1	many	TRBJ2-7	CSVERTGGYEQYF	TGCAGCGTTGAGAGGACAGGGGGCTACGAGCAGTACTTC